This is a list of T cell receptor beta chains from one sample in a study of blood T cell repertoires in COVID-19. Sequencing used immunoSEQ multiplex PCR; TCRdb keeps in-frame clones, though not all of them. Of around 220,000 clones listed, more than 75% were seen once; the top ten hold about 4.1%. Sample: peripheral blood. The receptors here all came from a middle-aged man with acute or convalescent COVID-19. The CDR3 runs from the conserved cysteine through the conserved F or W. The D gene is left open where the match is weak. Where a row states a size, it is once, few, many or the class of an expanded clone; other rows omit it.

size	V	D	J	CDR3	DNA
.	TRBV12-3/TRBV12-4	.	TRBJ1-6	CASTRHGNSPLHF	TGTGCCAGCACCCGACATGGGAATTCACCCCTCCACTTT
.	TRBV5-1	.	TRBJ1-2	CASSYDNNYGYTF	TGCGCCAGCAGCTATGACAACAACTATGGCTACACCTTC
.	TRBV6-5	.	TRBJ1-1	CASSRKTANTEAFF	TGTGCCAGCAGCCGCAAGACAGCCAACACTGAAGCTTTCTTT
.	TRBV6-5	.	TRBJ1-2	CASSSGVGYGYTF	TGTGCCAGCAGTTCCGGGGTTGGGTATGGCTACACCTTC
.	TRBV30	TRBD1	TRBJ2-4	CAWSVQGAGPNIQYF	TGTGCCTGGAGTGTCCAGGGGGCCGGGCCCAACATTCAGTACTTC
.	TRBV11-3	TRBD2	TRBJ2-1	CASSLEASGGLNNEQFF	TGTGCCAGCAGCTTAGAGGCTAGCGGGGGCCTTAACAATGAGCAGTTCTTC
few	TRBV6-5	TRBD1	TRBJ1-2	CASQGQGVNYGYTF	TGTGCCAGCCAAGGACAGGGGGTTAACTATGGCTACACCTTC
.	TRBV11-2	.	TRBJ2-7	CASSSYGGAEYF	TGTGCCAGCAGCTCGTATGGGGGGGCAGAGTACTTC
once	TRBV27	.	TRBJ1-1	CASKSVWNTEAFF	TGTGCCAGCAAGAGCGTGTGGAACACTGAAGCTTTCTTT
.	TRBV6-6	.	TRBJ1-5	CASRAGALTNQPQHF	TGTGCCAGCAGAGCGGGGGCTCTGACTAATCAGCCCCAGCATTTT
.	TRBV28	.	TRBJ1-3	CASSLIQVGNTIYF	TGTGCCAGCAGTTTAATCCAGGTTGGAAACACCATATATTTT
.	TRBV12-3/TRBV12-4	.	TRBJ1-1	CASSFWLNTEAFF	TGTGCCAGCAGTTTTTGGCTGAACACTGAAGCTTTCTTT
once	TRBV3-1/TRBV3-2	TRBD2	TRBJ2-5	CASSGTSGGPQETQYF	TGTGCCAGCAGCGGGACTAGCGGGGGGCCTCAAGAGACCCAGTACTTC
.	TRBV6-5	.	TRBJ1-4	CASRGGPLINEKLFF	TGTGCCAGCAGGGGAGGCCCGCTCATCAATGAAAAACTGTTTTTT
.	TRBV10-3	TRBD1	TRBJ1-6	CAISPRGTDNSPLHF	TGTGCCATCAGTCCCCGAGGGACAGATAATTCACCCCTCCACTTT
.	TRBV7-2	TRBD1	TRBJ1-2	CASSADRGRYGYTF	TGTGCCAGCAGCGCGGACAGGGGCCGGTATGGCTACACCTTC
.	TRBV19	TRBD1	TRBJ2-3	CASSMGQGVADTQYF	TGTGCCAGTAGTATGGGACAGGGGGTCGCAGATACGCAGTATTTT
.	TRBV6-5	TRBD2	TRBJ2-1	CASSYGGGEGYNEQFF	TGTGCCAGCAGTTACGGCGGGGGGGAAGGGTACAATGAGCAGTTCTTC
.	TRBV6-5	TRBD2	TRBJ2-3	CASRGLAGGQDTQYF	TGTGCCAGCAGAGGGCTAGCGGGGGGGCAAGATACGCAGTATTTT
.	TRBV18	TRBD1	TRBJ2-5	CASSPPGQATQETQYF	TGTGCCAGCTCACCACCGGGACAGGCAACCCAAGAGACCCAGTACTTC
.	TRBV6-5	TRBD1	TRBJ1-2	CASSYSGQGWRGYTF	TGTGCCAGCAGTTACTCGGGACAGGGTTGGCGTGGCTACACCTTC
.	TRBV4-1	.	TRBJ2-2	CASSQAGVPGELFF	TGCGCCAGCAGCCAGGCAGGGGTTCCCGGGGAGCTGTTTTTT
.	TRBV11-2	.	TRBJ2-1	CASSLGDYNEQFF	TGTGCCAGCAGCTTAGGAGACTACAATGAGCAGTTCTTC
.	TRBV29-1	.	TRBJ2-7	CSAAKLGEQYF	TGCAGCGCTGCGAAACTCGGCGAGCAGTACTTC